The 20 T cell receptor beta chains reported below all come from one sample, sequenced in a study of blood T cells in healthy people across ages. PCR was performed a second time for roughly 7 to 11 cycles using a sample-barcoded 5' primer and a J-beta primer mix. Each CDR3 protein gets one entry after TCRdb re-called the 5' RACE reads with MiXCR. The data show about 1.8 million distinct CDR3 sequences, with 49% seen just once and over 2% held by the top ten. Specimen: blood. These receptors were collected from a woman aged 40 to 50 in good health.

This chain uses TRBV9 with TRBJ2-3; TRBD1 matches at 7 bases. The V segment lost 4 bases and the J segment 6 bases; nucleotides outside the gene matches: 14. The germline V gene encodes CDR1 SGDLS and CDR2 YYNGEE. This CDR3 spans 16 amino acids. CDR3: CASSPRGPGRDDTQYF. The CDR3, as DNA: TGTGCCAGCAGCCCGAGGGGGCCGGGACGCGACGATACGCAGTATTTT.

The CDR3 reads CASPAGTGANVLTF. CDR3 nucleotide sequence: TGTGCCAGTCCAGCAGGGACCGGGGCCAACGTCCTGACTTTC. V gene TRBV6-6 combines with J gene TRBJ2-6; D may correspond to TRBD1 or TRBD2 (5 bases each). Trimming cost V 9 bases and J 4 bases, with 13 bases left between them. In germline, CDR1 is MNHNY, CDR2 SVGAGI (reference sequence). The CDR3 is 14 residues long.

This chain links TRBV5-1 with TRBJ2-5, with 8 bases fitting TRBD1. Germline CDR1 SGHRS, CDR2 YFSETQ. The CDR3 totals 16 residues. With 4 bases clipped from V and 4 bases from J, the junction kept 12 bases outside the gene matches. CDR3 residues: CASSDPRTGIGETQYF. DNA for the CDR3: TGCGCCAGCAGCGACCCCAGGACAGGGATCGGAGAGACCCAGTACTTC.

The chain joins TRBV5-5 to TRBJ2-7; 7 nucleotides match TRBD1. Germline CDR1 is SGHKS and CDR2 is YYEKEE (reference sequence). The CDR3 is 15 residues long. The V and J ends lost 1 base and 7 bases, in that order; junction bases with no gene match: 11. The CDR3 DNA is TGTGCCAGCAGCTTGCGTCCGGGACAGAACAATGAGCAGTACTTC. Encoded protein: CASSLRPGQNNEQYF.

The chain employs TRBV27 and TRBJ2-1; D remains ambiguous. This CDR3 comprises 17 residues. The germline CDR1 and CDR2 sequences are MNHEY and SMNVEV (reference sequence). V gave up 5 bases and J gave up 3 bases, with 20 bases separating them. The CDR3 region has the DNA TGTGCCAGCAGTCCCCTAGGGATGCTCTCCTTCTACAATGAGCAGTTCTTC. Translated: CASSPLGMLSFYNEQFF.

The chain is built from TRBV9 and TRBJ2-1; D gene ambiguous. CDR1 and CDR2 (germline): SGDLS, YYNGEE. The CDR3 has 15 amino acids. Between the trimmed V and J ends, which lost 0 bases and 2 bases, there was a span of 9 bases. CDR3 loop: CASSVGSTTYNEQFF. The DNA of the CDR3 is TGTGCCAGCAGCGTAGGATCCACAACCTACAATGAGCAGTTCTTC.

The chain is built from TRBV7-9 and TRBJ1-2; 7 bases line up with TRBD1. CDR1 is SEHNR, CDR2 FQNEAQ, per germline (reference sequence). The CDR3 is 15 amino acids. V shed 7 bases, J shed 7 bases, and the junction held 15 bases outside the gene matches. CDR3 loop: CASTLLGTDFGGYTF. CDR3 coding DNA: TGTGCCAGCACCCTACTAGGGACAGACTTCGGTGGCTACACCTTC. The full variable domain, completed using reference TRBV7-9 and TRBJ1-2, is DTGVSQNPRHKITKRGQNVTFRCDPISEHNRLYWYRQTLGQGPEFLTYFQNEAQLEKSRLLSDRFSAERPKGSFSTLEIQRTEQGDSAMYLCASTLLGTDFGGYTFGSGTRLTVV.

As for this clonotype: Given a much more abundant clone one base away, this may be a read error. The chain is built from TRBV7-2 and TRBJ2-4; no firm D call. This CDR3 contains 16 residues. Germline CDR1 is SGHTA and CDR2 is FQGNSA. CDR3 DNA sequence: TGTGCCAGCAGCTTAGGCCCGAACCGAAACAAAAACAGTCAGTACTTC. Translating it yields CASSLGPNRNKNSQYF.

The V gene is TRBV28, the J gene TRBJ2-1; D may correspond to TRBD1 or TRBD2 (5 bases each). The CDR3 is made up of 15 amino acids. Germline-derived CDR1 and CDR2 are MDHEN and SYDVKM. Trimming took off 1 base at V and 6 bases at J, with 13 bases between the two ends. In DNA, the CDR3 is TGTGCCAGCAGTTTATTGGGGCTAGCCATCAATGAGCAGTTCTTC. Protein sequence: CASSLLGLAINEQFF.

The rearrangement joins TRBV28 to TRBJ1-1; tentative D call: TRBD1 (5 bases). Germline V gene lookup returns CDR1 MDHEN and CDR2 SYDVKM. V was trimmed by 8 bases and J by 5 bases, leaving 15 bases between them. There are 13 residues in the CDR3. The CDR3 loop reads CASWTSPRTEAFF. Written as DNA, the CDR3 is TGTGCCAGCTGGACATCCCCGAGGACTGAAGCTTTCTTT.

In its sample, this clonotype was seen a few times. The chain uses TRBV21-1 and TRBJ2-4. TRBV21-1 is a pseudogene segment. CDR3 length: 12 residues. The CDR3 nucleotides are TGTGCCAGCAGCAAGATTATCGGCATTCAGTACTTC. Translating gives CASSKIIGIQYF.

J is TRBJ2-7 and V is TRBV6-1, with 10 bases aligning to TRBD2. The CDR3 extends over 14 amino acids. V was pared by 7 bases and J by 2 bases, with 5 bases of the junction left unmatched. Germline assignment: CDR1 MNHNS and CDR2 SASEGT. CDR3: CASTERGGTYEQYF. The CDR3 bases are TGTGCCAGCACCGAGCGGGGGGGTACCTACGAGCAGTACTTC.

The genes are TRBV25-1 and TRBJ2-1, with 8 bases that match TRBD1. The J call could be wrong; TRBJ2-7 is a better fit for the DNA end. The CDR3 consists of 20 residues. The germline gives CDR1 MGHDK, CDR2 SYGVNS. The CDR3 region has the DNA TGTGCCAGCAGTTCCCGGACAGGGAGTCCATACTTTCCCTCCTACAATGAGCAGTACTTC. Protein product: CASSSRTGSPYFPSYNEQYF.

This rearrangement joins TRBV7-9 to TRBJ1-1, with 9 nucleotides matching TRBD1. The V segment lost 6 bases and the J segment 0 bases; nucleotides outside the gene matches: 5. Germline V lookup: CDR1 SEHNR, CDR2 FQNEAQ (reference sequence). This CDR3 contains 15 residues. This CDR3 reads CASRNDRGMNTEAFF. The CDR3 DNA sequence: TGTGCCAGCAGAAACGACAGGGGGATGAACACTGAAGCTTTCTTT.

This clonotype was picked up a small number of times. The rearrangement joins TRBV6-2 or TRBV6-3 to TRBJ2-1; D is perhaps TRBD2 (5 bases). With 6 bases removed from V and 14 bases from J, the gap between germline ends came to 20 bases. The CDR3 length is 13 residues. Germline values: CDR1 MNHEY, CDR2 SVGEGT. CDR3 protein: CASSLRRRLEEFF. CDR3 in DNA: TGTGCCAGCAGCCTCAGGAGGAGGTTAGAGGAGTTCTTC.

The chain uses TRBV27 and TRBJ1-2; possible D gene TRBD1, 6 bases. Germline values: CDR1 MNHEY, CDR2 SMNVEV (reference sequence). V lost 2 bases to trimming and J lost 0 bases, with 10 bases between them. This CDR3 is built from 15 residues. For the CDR3, the DNA is TGTGCCAGCAGTTTAAAGGACAGCCCTAACTATGGCTACACCTTC. Its translation is CASSLKDSPNYGYTF.

This chain connects TRBV27 to TRBJ2-3, with TRBD2 as a possible D gene (7 bases). CDR1 MNHEY and CDR2 SMNVEV come from the germline V gene (reference sequence). This CDR3 has 14 residues. V was shortened by 8 bases and J by 4 bases, with 16 bases between the two germline ends. The CDR3 DNA is TGTGCCAGCTCCCAGAGGGGGGGGGCAGATACGCAGTATTTT. Amino acids: CASSQRGGADTQYF.

The chain couples TRBV4-1 to TRBJ1-2, with TRBD1 as a possible D gene (6 bases). The CDR3 extends over 15 amino acids. V lost 0 bases and J lost 7, with 15 bases in between. Germline values: CDR1 MGHRA, CDR2 YSYEKL. The CDR3: CASSQEASGVPGYTF. CDR3 nucleotide sequence: TGCGCCAGCAGCCAAGAAGCTTCAGGGGTCCCTGGCTACACCTTC.

The CDR3 region has the DNA TGTGCCAGCAGCTTGGGTGCTTCGGATGAGCAGTTCTTC. Protein product: CASSLGASDEQFF. V is TRBV5-6 and J is TRBJ2-1, with no clear D. V shed 0 bases and J shed 8 bases, with 9 bases lying between them. This CDR3 region has 13 residues. Germline V gene data show CDR1 as SGHDT and CDR2 as YYEEEE. Full variable domain (outside the CDR3, taken from reference TRBV5-6 and TRBJ2-1): DAGVTQSPTHLIKTRGQQVTLRCSPKSGHDTVSWYQQALGQGPQFIFQYYEEEERQRGNFPDRFSGHQFPNYSSELNVNALLLGDSALYLCASSLGASDEQFFGPGTRLTVL.

The V gene is TRBV11-1, the J gene TRBJ2-7; TRBD2 matches at 8 bases. Gene TRBJ2-5 matches the end of the DNA better, so the J call may be wrong. This CDR3 contains 15 residues. Germline V CDR1 and CDR2: SGHAT, FQDESV (reference sequence). In DNA, the CDR3 is TGTGCCAGCAGCCTCACGGGGGGGGCTATGGAGACCCAGTACTTC. Protein product: CASSLTGGAMETQYF.